A selection of T cell receptor beta chains follows, all from one sample in a study of CD8 T cells in cerebrospinal fluid in Alzheimer's disease. After re-calling the 10x single-cell sequencing reads, TCRdb lists one entry per CDR3 protein, DNA absent. The sample holds roughly 990 distinct CDR3 sequences. The sample comprised cerebrospinal fluid. These receptors came from a human donor in good health. Both conserved end residues are part of each CDR3. Some rows have no size entry. The others give once, few or many, or a class for an expanded clone.

cdr3_aa j_call cdr3_length v_call clone_size
CASSEVWVTNSYEQYF TRBJ2-7 16 TRBV2 medium-sized
CASALGEDTQYF TRBJ2-3 12 TRBV5-4 -
CASTEGNSPLHF TRBJ1-6 12 TRBV6-2/TRBV6-3 medium-sized
CASSLGTSGSPEQFF TRBJ2-1 15 TRBV5-1 large
CASSLGGLWNSQYF TRBJ2-3 14 TRBV5-4 -
CASSQEGGGPYEQYF TRBJ2-7 15 TRBV4-3 medium-sized
CASRGGTESSYEQYF TRBJ2-7 15 TRBV6-2/TRBV6-3 medium-sized
CASSYRIAGPYEQYF TRBJ2-7 15 TRBV6-2/TRBV6-3 large
CASRGTGGVGNTIYF TRBJ1-3 15 TRBV28 -
CASSLQETQYF TRBJ2-5 11 TRBV19 -
CASSPSRLAGAYGELFF TRBJ2-2 17 TRBV7-9 large
CSAPRAGGNEQFF TRBJ2-1 13 TRBV20-1 medium-sized
CASSVNAAGNTIYF TRBJ1-3 14 TRBV2 medium-sized
CASSMAAGAYGYTF TRBJ1-2 14 TRBV19 -
CASSLAPGNYGYTF TRBJ1-2 14 TRBV5-1 medium-sized
CASSLSGNYGYTF TRBJ1-2 13 TRBV19 medium-sized
CASSLTSTSGISSYNEQFF TRBJ2-1 19 TRBV7-3 medium-sized
CASRDSGVPLNEQFF TRBJ2-1 15 TRBV6-6 medium-sized
CASQADRSSGNTIYF TRBJ1-3 15 TRBV5-1 large
CASSYPDTSNVLTF TRBJ2-6 14 TRBV6-2/TRBV6-3 medium-sized
CASTPLSGSGYEQYF TRBJ2-7 15 TRBV6-1 medium-sized
CAWTGQGGKGYTF TRBJ1-2 13 TRBV30 -
CASFRDPGYNEQFF TRBJ2-1 14 TRBV6-2/TRBV6-3 medium-sized
CASSPLTGRAKTDTQYF TRBJ2-3 17 TRBV25-1 -
CASSSRTSGTKNEQFF TRBJ2-1 16 TRBV9 large
CASSIVGTGDALTSYNEQFF TRBJ2-1 20 TRBV19 -
CSVLAGGAEQFF TRBJ2-1 12 TRBV29-1 hyperexpanded
CASSVEVFSGNTIYF TRBJ1-3 15 TRBV2 medium-sized
CASSLTGTRTGELFF TRBJ2-2 15 TRBV5-1 medium-sized
CASSVTGVYSGNTIYF TRBJ1-3 16 TRBV9 medium-sized
CASSEQGMNEQFF TRBJ2-1 13 TRBV2 large
CSASWSESTGGSYEQYF TRBJ2-7 17 TRBV20-1 large